These 19 T cell receptor beta chains were sequenced from one sample in a study of Ad26.COV2.S vaccination and SARS-CoV-2 variants. Sequenced by immunoSEQ multiplex PCR; TCRdb stores in-frame clones only, minus some. Seen here are a few hundred thousand clones, more than 75% observed once, and the top ten hold about 4%. As for treatment: roughly 18 received Ad26.COV2.S at low or high dose, single or two shots; 5 received placebo; per-sample allocation not given. At day 63 after the first vaccine or placebo injection, samples were drawn. Sequencing was performed on peripheral blood, taken in a trial of Ad26.COV2.S vaccine versus placebo. The receptors derive from a person between 18 and 60 years old who received the Ad26.COV2.S COVID-19 vaccine or a placebo.

This clone was recorded a few times. This chain uses TRBV7-9 with TRBJ1-3; no clear D. V lost 5 bases to trimming and J lost 4 bases, with 12 bases between them. The CDR3 runs 14 residues. In germline, CDR1 is SEHNR, CDR2 FQNEAQ (reference sequence). This CDR3 is CASSRPGLGNTIYF. The CDR3 DNA reads as TGTGCCAGCAGCCGTCCAGGATTAGGAAACACCATATATTTT.

This clone was detected a few times. V usage is TRBV7-3 and J usage is TRBJ2-7; 8 bases are a match to TRBD1. With V trimmed by 4 bases and J by 12 bases, 5 bases remained unmatched. CDR1 is SGHTA, CDR2 FQGTGA, per germline. The CDR3 is made up of 11 amino acids. The CDR3 loop reads CASSSGQGLYF. CDR3 bases: TGTGCCAGCAGCTCAGGACAGGGACTGTACTTC.

This sequence joins TRBV4-1 and TRBJ2-2; no clear D. Germline CDR1 reads MGHRA; CDR2 reads YSYEKL. Trimming took off 4 bases at V and 2 bases at J, with 23 bases between the two ends. This CDR3 is 19 amino acids long. The CDR3 here is CASSPPLISQGINTGELFF. The CDR3 DNA is TGCGCCAGCAGCCCTCCCTTAATTAGCCAAGGGATAAACACCGGGGAGCTGTTTTTT.

This chain uses TRBV19 with TRBJ2-6; TRBD2 might be the D (5 bases). Between the trimmed V and J ends, which lost 6 bases and 2 bases, there was a span of 14 bases. In germline, CDR1 is LNHDA, CDR2 SQIVND (reference sequence). The CDR3 extends over 16 amino acids. DNA for the CDR3: TGTGCCAGTAGCCTCGGGGAAAGAGCTGGGGCCAACGTCCTGACTTTC. Its translation is CASSLGERAGANVLTF.

The chain combines TRBV6-2 or TRBV6-3 with TRBJ1-6; D is ambiguous. Trimming removed 5 bases from V and 0 bases from J, with 8 bases in between. From germline, CDR1 is MNHEY and CDR2 SVGEGT. This CDR3 spans 15 amino acids. The CDR3 sequence: CASSPGSSYNSPLHF. In DNA form, the CDR3 reads TGTGCCAGCAGTCCAGGAAGCTCCTATAATTCACCCCTCCACTTT.

This clone appeared a single time. The V and J genes are TRBV3-1 (or the pseudogene TRBV3-2) and TRBJ2-1, with a weak D call TRBD1 (6 bases). Trimming stripped 8 bases from V and 3 bases from J, with 17 bases between. Germline values: CDR1 LGHDT, CDR2 YNNKEL (reference sequence). CDR3 length equals 15 residues. This CDR3 is CASESTGTIYNEQFF. CDR3 coding DNA: TGTGCCAGCGAATCGACAGGAACAATCTACAATGAGCAGTTCTTC.

The V and J genes are TRBV11-2 and TRBJ2-1; D call uncertain. CDR1 is SGHAT, CDR2 FQNNGV, per germline. The CDR3 is 17 residues long. The V and J ends lost 4 bases and 0 bases respectively, with 16 bases between them. The CDR3 protein is CASSSYVRPGSYNEQFF. The CDR3 nucleotides are TGTGCCAGCAGCTCCTATGTTCGGCCAGGCTCCTACAATGAGCAGTTCTTC.

This chain joins TRBV11-2 and TRBJ2-3, with D unclear. V was cut by 3 bases and J by 2 bases, with 0 bases left in between. The CDR3 consists of 11 residues. Looked up from germline, CDR1 is SGHAT and CDR2 is FQNNGV. The CDR3 nucleotides read TGTGCCAGCAGCTTCACAGATACGCAGTATTTT. It yields the protein CASSFTDTQYF.

This sequence joins TRBV6-6 and TRBJ2-5; no firm D call. V lost 7 bases and J 2 bases, leaving 11 bases between the germline ends. CDR1 is MNHNY and CDR2 is SVGAGI in the germline V gene (reference sequence). CDR3 length equals 13 residues. The CDR3 loop is CASIRRSQETQYF. The CDR3 DNA reads TGTGCCAGCATTAGAAGGTCTCAAGAGACCCAGTACTTC.

The chain is built from TRBV5-1 and TRBJ1-3; unclear D gene. The CDR3 sequence is 15 residues long. V lost 4 bases and J lost 0, with 11 bases in between. Germline V gene data show CDR1 as SGHRS and CDR2 as YFSETQ. This chain's CDR3 is CASSVTVSSGNTIYF. As DNA, the CDR3 is TGCGCCAGCAGCGTAACAGTGAGCTCTGGAAACACCATATATTTT.

J is TRBJ2-5 and V is TRBV6-2 or TRBV6-3, with TRBD2 matching over 7 bases. V lost 6 bases to trimming and J lost 0 bases; unmatched junction nucleotides: 10. CDR1 is MNHEY, CDR2 SVGEGT, per germline. The CDR3 length is 16 residues. The CDR3 region has the DNA TGTGCCAGCAGCCCATTTTCTAGCGGTTACCAAGAGACCCAGTACTTC. This sequence encodes CASSPFSSGYQETQYF.

The genes are TRBV28 and TRBJ2-2; 10 bases are a match to TRBD1. The trim removed 5 bases at V and 2 bases at J, leaving 5 bases unmatched. Germline V gives CDR1 MDHEN, CDR2 SYDVKM. The CDR3 totals 16 residues. In DNA, the CDR3 is TGTGCCAGCAGTCCTACGACAGGGGGCAACACCGGGGAGCTGTTTTTT. Translated: CASSPTTGGNTGELFF.

The chain employs TRBV9 and TRBJ2-1; 7 positions agree with TRBD2. Germline V CDR1 and CDR2: SGDLS, YYNGEE. The CDR3 is 17 amino acids. The ends lost 4 bases at V and 7 bases at J; junction bases unmatched: 17. CDR3 sequence: CASSPTGAAGRGNEQFF. The CDR3 nucleotides are TGTGCCAGCAGCCCCACAGGTGCAGCGGGGCGGGGGAATGAGCAGTTCTTC.

This rearrangement joins TRBV9 to TRBJ1-4; D is possibly TRBD1 (5 bases). V lost 0 bases and J lost 5, with 11 bases in between. Germline V gene lookup returns CDR1 SGDLS and CDR2 YYNGEE. CDR3 length equals 15 residues. The CDR3 DNA follows: TGTGCCAGCAGCGTAGGGGGCGCTCAGAATGAAAAACTGTTTTTT. Translated: CASSVGGAQNEKLFF. Using reference TRBV9 and TRBJ1-4 for the parts outside the CDR3, the full variable domain is DSGVTQTPKHLITATGQRVTLRCSPRSGDLSVYWYQQSLDQGLQFLIQYYNGEERAKGNILERFSAQQFPDLHSELNLSSLELGDSALYFCASSVGGAQNEKLFFGSGTQLSVL.

For the CDR3, the DNA is TGTGCCAGCAGCCCCGACAGCTCCTACGAGCAGTACTTC. Its protein product is CASSPDSSYEQYF. The gene calls are TRBV5-6 and TRBJ2-7; the D gene is possibly TRBD1 (5 bases). The germline V gene has CDR1 SGHDT and CDR2 YYEEEE. V was clipped by 4 bases and J by 0 bases, with 8 bases between them. The CDR3 consists of 13 residues.

The chain recombines TRBV10-3 with TRBJ2-1; D is perhaps TRBD1 or TRBD2 (6 bases each). Looked up from germline, CDR1 is ENHRY and CDR2 is SYGVKD. The V end lost 7 bases, the J end lost 7 bases, and 17 bases lay between the germline ends. The CDR3 sequence is 14 residues long. The CDR3 DNA reads TGTGCCATCACTGGCCAGGGGACTTCGAATGAGCAGTTCTTC. It yields the protein CAITGQGTSNEQFF.

This clone was detected only once. Different DNA sequences within this sample yield the same CDR3. This chain joins TRBV2 and TRBJ2-7, with TRBD2 matching 7 bases. CDR1 SNHLY and CDR2 FYNNEI come from the germline V gene. The CDR3 runs to 14 residues. V lost 1 base and J lost 4; bases outside the gene matches: 4. The chain's CDR3 is CASSEGGGPYEQYF. CDR3 coding DNA: TGTGCCAGCAGTGAAGGCGGGGGACCTTACGAGCAGTACTTC.

The chain recombines TRBV19 with TRBJ2-2, with a possible D match to TRBD1 (6 bases). Looked up from germline, CDR1 is LNHDA and CDR2 is SQIVND (reference sequence). The V gene lost 6 bases and the J gene lost 1 base, with 9 bases spanning the gap. The CDR3 has 14 amino acids. The CDR3 nucleotides are TGTGCCAGTAGCGGGACATTGAACACCGGGGAGCTGTTTTTT. It specifies CASSGTLNTGELFF.

This rearrangement joins TRBV7-6 to TRBJ2-3, with D possibly matching TRBD2 (6 bases). Germline V gene sequence: CDR1 SGHVS, CDR2 FNYEAQ. The ends were cut back, 5 bases at V and 6 bases at J, with 12 bases in the middle. The CDR3 is 13 amino acids. CDR3 amino acids: CASSGLLADTQYF. The CDR3 DNA is TGTGCCAGCAGCGGACTACTAGCCGATACGCAGTATTTT.